The 3 T cell receptor beta chains below were found in one sample sequenced in a study of blood T cell repertoires in COVID-19. Produced via immunoSEQ multiplex PCR; TCRdb's table is partial and in-frame only. Of around 150,000 clones listed, just under 80% are singletons. Sequenced material: peripheral blood. The origin of the receptors is a woman of 80 years or more with acute or convalescent COVID-19.

The gene calls are TRBV19 and TRBJ1-2; 10 nucleotides align to TRBD1. With V trimmed by 6 bases and J by 4 bases, 11 bases remained unmatched. Per the germline V gene, CDR1 is LNHDA and CDR2 is SQIVND (reference sequence). CDR3 length: 16 amino acids. The CDR3 spells CASRPIDRGQGYGYTF. The CDR3 coding sequence is TGTGCCAGTAGACCCATCGACAGGGGGCAAGGCTATGGCTACACCTTC.

The CDR3 nucleotides are TGTGCCAGCAGCCCAACACAGGGCACGACCGGGGAGCTGTTTTTT. It yields the protein CASSPTQGTTGELFF. The chain employs TRBV5-5 and TRBJ2-2, with a weak D call TRBD1 (6 bases). V dropped 4 bases and J dropped 5 bases, with 15 bases sitting between them. The CDR3 consists of 15 residues. Germline CDR1 is SGHKS and CDR2 is YYEKEE (reference sequence).

The chain has TRBV28 and TRBJ2-3; TRBD1 matches at 11 bases. Germline CDR1 is MDHEN and CDR2 is SYDVKM. CDR3 size: 15 residues. The V segment lost 5 bases and the J segment 5 bases; nucleotides outside the gene matches: 6. The CDR3 loop is CASSPSGTGGDTQYF. The CDR3 DNA reads TGTGCCAGCAGTCCCTCCGGGACAGGGGGAGATACGCAGTATTTT.